This TCR beta chain is drawn from a study of brain metastases from non-small cell lung cancer. Points from the study as a whole: Paired brain metastases and primary tumors largely shared TCR repertoires. T-cell clones appeared expanded in around 60% of brain metastases relative to matched primary tumors. Compared with primary tumors, brain metastases showed less T-cell infiltration.

Turning to this clone: Its cognate antigen is unknown.

Libraries were prepared by immunoSEQ multiplex PCR; TCRdb keeps only in-frame clonotypes and omits some of them. The sample lists around 4,600 clones, nearly 90% occurring once. The sample consisted of tissue from a brain metastasis. This sequence was found in a donor at least 40 years old with non-small cell lung cancer.

The CDR3 sequence is CASSFLTEQPHTDTQYF. The DNA of the CDR3 is TGTGCCAGCAGCTTTCTGACGGAACAGCCTCACACAGATACGCAGTATTTT. This rearrangement joins TRBV5-4 to TRBJ2-3, with D unresolved. The CDR3 has 17 residues. V lost 2 bases to trimming and J lost 2 bases, with 18 bases between them. Looked up from germline, CDR1 is SGHNT and CDR2 is YYREEE (reference sequence). The variable domain in full, with the rest retrieved from reference TRBV5-4 and TRBJ2-3, is ETGVTQSPTHLIKTRGQQVTLRCSSQSGHNTVSWYQQALGQGPQFIFQYYREEENGRGNFPPRFSGLQFPNYSSELNVNALELDDSALYLCASSFLTEQPHTDTQYFGPGTRLTVL.